This entry describes one T cell receptor (beta chain). Its binding antigen is unknown. Within one base of it there is no much larger clone, and no base qualities were kept. The sample originates from a study of glioma-infiltrating T cells after dendritic cell vaccination (dated by TCRdb to the mid-2010s). Study-level background: The cohort comprised around 15 glioblastoma patients from Phase I and II dendritic cell vaccination trials, 9 newly diagnosed and 6 with recurrent disease. The vaccine was prepared from monocyte-derived dendritic cells that were cultured for roughly seven days with IL-4 and GM-CSF and then pulsed overnight with autologous tumor lysate. Survival after dendritic cell vaccination was correlated with TCR sequencing metrics, including TIL content and tumor-blood repertoire overlap. Between the early 2000s and the early 2010s, the patients were given dendritic cell vaccination pulsed with autologous tumor lysate. Patients received three intradermal dendritic cell vaccine injections at biweekly intervals in the arm below the axilla. Deep sequencing of TCR beta CDR3 regions was used to quantify tumor-infiltrating lymphocyte content and compare tumor and blood repertoires in dendritic cell-vaccinated glioblastoma patients.

Its CDR3 holds 15 amino acids, cysteine through phenylalanine. The only DNA kept is the CDR3, 45 bases in frame from the first base. CDR1 and CDR2, per the germline V gene, are SGHRS and YFSETQ. The junction shows trimming of 5 bases on V and 5 bases on J, and the gene matches do not reach 9 bases of it. The study at large found these results: TCR clonality showed no direct relationship with survival, which suggests that a diverse polyclonal response may be important. Higher estimated pretreatment TIL content predicted longer time to progression and overall survival after dendritic cell vaccination. The TCR overlap response model with three groups was called speculative and said to need prospective validation. The cohort was small and heterogeneous, few patients had complete blood and tumor sets, and even fewer had initial-recurrent tumor pairs.

Sample time point, as interpreted from the label and publication: after dendritic cell vaccination, including at tumor progression/relapse. Patients were selected on the basis of adequate residual fresh-frozen tumor tissue and more than two years of available survival data. An isocitrate dehydrogenase mutation was not carried by any of the glioblastoma patients, although molecular status was otherwise variable. PBMC were collected before vaccination, two weeks after the third vaccination, and at tumor progression if tumor progression occurred. The Qiagen DNeasy Blood extraction Kit was used to extract genomic DNA. The immunoSEQ assay amplified TCRB CDR3 regions from approximately 2 micrograms of genomic DNA, or from all available DNA when less than that amount was available. The multiplex PCR relied on 60 forward primers for TCR V beta segments and 13 reverse primers for J beta segments. To estimate reads per starting template, synthetic control templates were spiked into each sample at limiting dilution. The Illumina HiSeq System generated sequencing reads of 87 bp. From the authors' description of their analysis: To remove PCR and sequencing errors, closely related sequences were merged with a nearest neighbor algorithm. TCR overlap was measured as the percentage of unique tumor TCR beta sequences that were also present in the peripheral blood of the same patient. TCRdb provides this immuneACCESS table in a form limited to in-frame rearrangements. Some clones are lacking; in checked studies, under half of them reflect an unresolved V gene, and why the rest are absent is not known. The V and J calls and clone size come from that table; D and trimming were worked out from the DNA. The sample table lists 80,000 to 100,000 clones, approximately 84% of them with a count of one. The top ten hold 5.4% of the sample.

The chain is encoded by TRBV5-1 joined to TRBJ2-1, with 8 middle bases fitting TRBD2. Source: blood, taken after dendritic cell vaccination. The sequence was collected from a human donor with glioblastoma. The DNA reads TGCGCCAGCAGAGCTCTAGCGGGCGAAAACAATGAGCAGTTCTTC. Its amino acids are CASRALAGENNEQFF.